One sample yielded the 8 T cell receptor beta chains listed below, sequenced in a study of Ad26.COV2.S vaccination and SARS-CoV-2 variants (dated by TCRdb to the early 2020s). Receptor libraries were prepared by the immunoSEQ multiplex PCR assay. The clones in this table, taken by TCRdb from immuneACCESS, are in-frame only. Not every clone is retained; where verified, under half of the shortfall comes from an unresolved V gene, and the cause of the rest is unknown. The sample records some 340,000 clones, more than 70% of which are singletons. Under 2% of the sample is taken by the ten largest. Reading the label with the study, this specimen's treatment or condition is: 15 to 20 received Ad26.COV2.S at low or high dose, single or two shots; 5 received placebo; per-sample allocation not given. For vaccine and placebo recipients, repertoires were sequenced using samples collected on day 63 after the first injection.

Sequences were derived from peripheral blood, sampled in a trial of Ad26.COV2.S vaccine versus placebo. These receptor sequences come from a person aged 18-65 years who received the Ad26.COV2.S COVID-19 vaccine or a placebo.

The chain combines TRBV27 with TRBJ2-3; TRBD2 matches at 8 bases. The CDR3 extends over 16 amino acids. V lost 0 bases and J lost 4; bases outside the gene matches: 6. From germline, CDR1 is MNHEY and CDR2 SMNVEV (reference sequence). This CDR3 is CASSLSPGGTPDTQYF. CDR3 sequence (DNA): TGTGCCAGCAGTTTATCTCCGGGGGGGACCCCAGATACGCAGTATTTT.

This chain links TRBV4-1 with TRBJ1-5; D ambiguous. This CDR3 comprises 15 residues. The V gene's germline CDR1 is MGHRA and CDR2 YSYEKL. Trimming cost V 0 bases and J 0 bases, with 6 bases left between them. The CDR3 reads CASSQDTYSNQPQHF. CDR3 coding DNA: TGCGCCAGCAGCCAAGATACCTATAGCAATCAGCCCCAGCATTTT.

The gene calls are TRBV5-5 and TRBJ1-4; 9 bases match TRBD1. Germline CDR1 and CDR2: SGHKS and YYEKEE (reference sequence). The CDR3 runs to 14 residues. Trimming at V came to 3 bases and at J to 5 bases, leaving 2 bases not matched to a gene. The CDR3 DNA reads TGTGCCAGCAGCTACGGGACAGGGAATGAAAAACTGTTTTTT. It specifies CASSYGTGNEKLFF.

J is TRBJ1-1 and V is TRBV4-3; D gene unclear. Trimming stripped 4 bases from V and 0 bases from J, with 15 bases between. CDR1 LGHNA and CDR2 YSLEER come from the germline V gene. This CDR3 contains 16 residues. The CDR3 DNA reads as TGCGCCAGCAGCCCCCGGGGAGACTACTTGAACACTGAAGCTTTCTTT. Residues: CASSPRGDYLNTEAFF.

The CDR3 sequence: CASSPTWGQGLIKYF. CDR3 coding DNA: TGTGCCAGCAGCCCAACCTGGGGACAGGGGTTAATAAAGTACTTC. V is TRBV3-1 (or the pseudogene TRBV3-2) and J is TRBJ2-7; 10 bases line up with TRBD1. Germline lookup yields CDR1 LGHDT and CDR2 YNNKEL (reference sequence). V was pared by 4 bases and J by 11 bases, with 14 bases of the junction left unmatched. This CDR3 has 15 residues.

The chain recombines TRBV18 with TRBJ2-7; no reliable D call. V lost 6 bases to trimming and J lost 0 bases, with 6 bases between them. CDR1 and CDR2 (germline): KGHSH, LQKENI. The CDR3 is 12 residues long. The CDR3 sequence is CASSTSSYEQYF. CDR3 in DNA: TGTGCCAGCTCCACGAGCTCCTACGAGCAGTACTTC.

The rearrangement uses TRBV4-3 and TRBJ2-3; D is possibly TRBD1 or TRBD2 (6 bases each). Trimming removed 4 bases from V and 3 bases from J, with 17 bases in between. The CDR3 is made up of 16 amino acids. The germline CDR1 and CDR2 sequences are LGHNA and YSLEER. Here the CDR3 DNA reads TGCGCCAGCAGCCCCTTTATGGGGGGCCTTACAGATACGCAGTATTTT. Protein sequence: CASSPFMGGLTDTQYF.

In regard to this clone: Other nucleotide sequences in the sample specify the same CDR3. The gene calls are TRBV9 and TRBJ2-3; 11 bases line up with TRBD2. This CDR3 has 16 amino acids. Per the germline V gene, CDR1 is SGDLS and CDR2 is YYNGEE. Trimming removed 2 bases from V and 3 bases from J; junction bases left unmatched: 5. The CDR3 protein is CASSVSGGEGTDTQYF. Written as DNA, the CDR3 is TGTGCCAGCAGCGTTAGCGGGGGGGAAGGTACAGATACGCAGTATTTT.